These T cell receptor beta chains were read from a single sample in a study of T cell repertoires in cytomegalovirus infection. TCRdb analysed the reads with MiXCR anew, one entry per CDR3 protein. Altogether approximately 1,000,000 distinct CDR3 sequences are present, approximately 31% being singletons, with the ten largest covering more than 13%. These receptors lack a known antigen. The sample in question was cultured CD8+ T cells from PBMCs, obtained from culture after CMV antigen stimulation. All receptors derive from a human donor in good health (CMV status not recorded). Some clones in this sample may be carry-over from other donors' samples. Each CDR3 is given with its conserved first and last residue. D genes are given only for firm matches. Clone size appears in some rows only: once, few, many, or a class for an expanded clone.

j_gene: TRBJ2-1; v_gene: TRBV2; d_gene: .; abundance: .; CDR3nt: TGTGCCAGCAGTGGGCCGAGCGGCGGGGCCTCCTACAATGAGCAGTTCTTC; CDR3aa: CASSGPSGGASYNEQFF
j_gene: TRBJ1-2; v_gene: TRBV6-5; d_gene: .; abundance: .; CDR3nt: TGTGCCAGCAGTTACTCGTATCTGGTCCGGGAGGGCTACACCTTC; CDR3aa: CASSYSYLVREGYTF
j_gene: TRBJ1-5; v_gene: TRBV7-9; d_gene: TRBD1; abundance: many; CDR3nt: TGTGCCAGCAGCTCCGGGACAGGGGGGAGTCAGCCCCAGCATTTT; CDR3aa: CASSSGTGGSQPQHF
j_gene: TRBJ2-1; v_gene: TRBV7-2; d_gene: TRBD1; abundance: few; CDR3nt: TGTGCCAGCAGCCGTGAATTGGGACAGGGGGAGAGAGAGCAGTTCTTC; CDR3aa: CASSRELGQGEREQFF
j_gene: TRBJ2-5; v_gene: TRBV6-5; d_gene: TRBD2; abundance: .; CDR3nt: TGTGCCAGCAGACTGACTAGCGGGGGCCCAGAGACCCAGTACTTC; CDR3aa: CASRLTSGGPETQYF
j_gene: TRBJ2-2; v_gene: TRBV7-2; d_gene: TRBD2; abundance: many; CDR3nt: TGTGCCAGCAGCTTAGCGCGGGGGGGTTCTCCCGGGGAGCTGTTTTTT; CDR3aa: CASSLARGGSPGELFF
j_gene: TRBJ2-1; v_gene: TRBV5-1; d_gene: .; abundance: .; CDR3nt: TGCGCCAGCGCCGCCACAGGTCCCTGGAGCAATGAGCAGTTCTTC; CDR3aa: CASAATGPWSNEQFF
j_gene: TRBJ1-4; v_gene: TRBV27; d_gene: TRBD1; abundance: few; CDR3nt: TGTGCCAGCAGCAGCGGGACAGGGGCGAAAAAACTGTTTTTT; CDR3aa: CASSSGTGAKKLFF
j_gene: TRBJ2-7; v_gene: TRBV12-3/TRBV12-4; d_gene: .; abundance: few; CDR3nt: TGTGCCAGCAGTTTTGGGGGGATGAACGAGCAGTACTTC; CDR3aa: CASSFGGMNEQYF
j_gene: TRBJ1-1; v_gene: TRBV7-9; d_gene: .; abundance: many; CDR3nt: TGTGCCAGCAGCTATGGTCGGGTGTCGGGAACTGAAGCTTTCTTT; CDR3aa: CASSYGRVSGTEAFF
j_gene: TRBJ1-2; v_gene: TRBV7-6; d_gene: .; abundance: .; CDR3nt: TGTGCCAGCAGGCCACCCGAGGGTTCGGGCTACACCTTC; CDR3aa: CASRPPEGSGYTF
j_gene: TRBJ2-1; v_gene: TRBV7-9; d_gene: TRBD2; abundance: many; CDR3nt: TGTGCCAGCAGCTTAGTAGGGCTAGCGGGCACAATCGGAGAGCAGTTCTTC; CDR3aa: CASSLVGLAGTIGEQFF
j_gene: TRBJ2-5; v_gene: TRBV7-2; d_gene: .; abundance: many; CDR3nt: TGTGCCAGCAGCTTAGGAGTGGTACGGGCGTGGGTCCAAGAGACCCAGTACTTC; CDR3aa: CASSLGVVRAWVQETQYF
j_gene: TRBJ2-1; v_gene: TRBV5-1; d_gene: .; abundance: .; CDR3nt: TGCGCCAGCAGCAGCGTGGCCTACAATGAGCAGTTCTTC; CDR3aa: CASSSVAYNEQFF
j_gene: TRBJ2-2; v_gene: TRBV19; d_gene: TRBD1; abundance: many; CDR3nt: TGTGCCAGTAGCGGACAGGTGGAGCTCACCGGGGAGCTGTTTTTT; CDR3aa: CASSGQVELTGELFF
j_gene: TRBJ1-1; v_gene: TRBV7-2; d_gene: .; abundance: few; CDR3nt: TGTGCCAGCAGCTTAGGGTTGGGGATCCCGAACACTGAAGCTTTCTTT; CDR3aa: CASSLGLGIPNTEAFF
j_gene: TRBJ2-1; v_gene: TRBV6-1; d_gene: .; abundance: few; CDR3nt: TGTGCCACCAGTCGTAGGGGCAGCTACAATGAGCAGTTCTTC; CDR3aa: CATSRRGSYNEQFF
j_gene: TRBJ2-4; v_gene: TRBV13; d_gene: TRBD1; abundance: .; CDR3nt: TGTGCCAGCAGTCGAGAGGGGACAGGGGTCCAAAACATTCAGTACTTC; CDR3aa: CASSREGTGVQNIQYF
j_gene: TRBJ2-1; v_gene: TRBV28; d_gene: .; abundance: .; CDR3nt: TGTGCCAGCAGCTTCACGAACAATGAGCAGTTCTTC; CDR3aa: CASSFTNNEQFF
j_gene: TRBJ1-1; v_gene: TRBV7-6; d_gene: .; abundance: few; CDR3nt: TGTGCCAGCAGCTTAGAGGCGGTTCTGGGCACTGAAGCTTTCTTT; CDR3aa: CASSLEAVLGTEAFF
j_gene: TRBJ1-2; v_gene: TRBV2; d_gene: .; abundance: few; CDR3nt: TGTGCCAGCAGTGAGTTGACAGGCTATAACTATGGCTACACCTTC; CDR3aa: CASSELTGYNYGYTF
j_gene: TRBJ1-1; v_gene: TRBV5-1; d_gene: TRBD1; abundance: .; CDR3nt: TGCGCCAGCAGCTTCGGTGACAGGGAGGCTGAAGCTTTCTTT; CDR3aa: CASSFGDREAEAFF
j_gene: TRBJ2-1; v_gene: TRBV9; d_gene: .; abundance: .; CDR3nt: TGTGCCAGCAGCGTATCCATGCGGAGCTCCTACAATGAGCAGTTCTTC; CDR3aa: CASSVSMRSSYNEQFF
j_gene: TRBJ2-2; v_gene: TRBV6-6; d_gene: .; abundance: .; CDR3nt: TGTGCCAGCAGTTACTCCTTAACCCTCATATGGGACACCAACACCGGGGAGCTGTTTTTT; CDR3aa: CASSYSLTLIWDTNTGELFF
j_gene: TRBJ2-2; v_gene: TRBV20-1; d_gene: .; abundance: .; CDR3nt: TGCAGTGCTAGACCCGAGGGGAACACCGGGGAGCTGTTTTTT; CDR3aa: CSARPEGNTGELFF
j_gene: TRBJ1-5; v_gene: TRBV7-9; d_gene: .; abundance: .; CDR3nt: TGTGCCAGCAGCTTCCGTGGTCAGCCGGGACAGCCCCAGCATTTT; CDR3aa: CASSFRGQPGQPQHF
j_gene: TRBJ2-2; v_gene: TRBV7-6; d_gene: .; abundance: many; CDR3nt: TGTGCCAGCAGCTTAAAAGGGGAAGACACCGGGGAGCTGTTTTTT; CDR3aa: CASSLKGEDTGELFF